Below are 7 T cell receptor beta chains sequenced from a single sample in a study of T cells in Graves' hyperthyroidism and ophthalmopathy. Amplification yielded TCR beta CDR3 regions, with RNA transcripts as the source. The TCR CDR3 first-round RT-PCR relied on the HTBI primer set. TCRdb ran MiXCR on the multiplex PCR reads and lists one entry per CDR3 protein. The sample includes fewer than 800,000 distinct CDR3 sequences, 16% of them seen just once. The sequencing input was blood. These receptors were collected from a man younger than 30 with Graves' hyperthyroidism.

This clonotype was seen at least ten times. The genes are TRBV20-1 and TRBJ2-1; 9 positions match TRBD2. There are 15 residues in the CDR3. With V trimmed by 4 bases and J by 8 bases, 12 bases remained unmatched. CDR1 DFQATT and CDR2 SNEGSKA come from the germline V gene (reference sequence). This CDR3 is CSATIAGVWLDEQFF. Written as DNA, the CDR3 is TGCAGTGCTACCATAGCGGGAGTATGGCTCGATGAGCAGTTCTTC.

This clonotype has more than one count but fewer than ten. This chain uses TRBV4-1 with TRBJ1-3; D gene uncertain. Trimming took off 3 bases at V and 16 bases at J, with 25 bases between the two ends. This CDR3 region has 15 residues. CDR1 is MGHRA, CDR2 YSYEKL, per germline. In DNA, the CDR3 is TGCGCCAGCAGCCAGGACGAAACGAGATCCTTTTCCCTTTATTTT. Translated: CASSQDETRSFSLYF.

This clonotype appeared a few times. This rearrangement joins TRBV12-3 or TRBV12-4 to TRBJ1-1, with TRBD1 as a possible D gene (6 bases). The V end lost 8 bases, the J end lost 7 bases, and 20 bases lay between the germline ends. This CDR3 has 14 amino acids. CDR3 sequence: CASSRRGALFEAFF. The CDR3 coding sequence is TGTGCCAGCTCCAGAAGGGGGGCTCTCTTTGAAGCTTTCTTT.

This clonotype was seen at least ten times. The chain carries TRBV2 and TRBJ1-6; D is unresolved. The CDR3 consists of 14 residues. CDR1 is SNHLY, CDR2 FYNNEI, per germline. V lost 1 base, J lost 9 bases, and 10 bases lay in between. Written as DNA, the CDR3 is TGTGCCAGCAGTGAAGGGACTTCTACTTCACCCCTCCACTTT. This sequence encodes CASSEGTSTSPLHF.

This clonotype has ten or more counts. The V and J genes are TRBV7-9 and TRBJ2-5; 9 positions match TRBD2. Germline CDR1 reads SEHNR; CDR2 reads FQNEAQ (reference sequence). V shed 5 bases and J 0 bases; nucleotides not matched to a gene: 10. The length of the CDR3 is 17 residues. For the CDR3, the DNA is TGTGCCAGCAGCGAGGCGCGTCTAGCGGGATACCAAGAGACCCAGTACTTC. This sequence encodes CASSEARLAGYQETQYF.

Comments on this clonotype: A clone one base away is much larger, so this may be a read error. The V gene is TRBV12-3 or TRBV12-4, the J gene TRBJ1-4, with 8 bases identical to TRBD1. CDR3 length: 13 amino acids. Trimming cost V 7 bases and J 10 bases; bases outside gene matches: 8. The chain's CDR3 is CASIDRGHGKLFF. CDR3 sequence (DNA): TGTGCCAGCATCGACAGGGGCCACGGAAAACTGTTTTTT.

The V gene is TRBV4-1, the J gene TRBJ2-7, with 7 bases that match TRBD2. The germline gives CDR1 MGHRA, CDR2 YSYEKL. This CDR3 is built from 17 residues. With V trimmed by 2 bases and J by 2 bases, 12 bases remained unmatched. The CDR3 DNA follows: TGCGCCAGCAGCCAAAGGCTCGGGACTACCCGAACCTACGAGCAGTACTTC. Amino acid sequence: CASSQRLGTTRTYEQYF.